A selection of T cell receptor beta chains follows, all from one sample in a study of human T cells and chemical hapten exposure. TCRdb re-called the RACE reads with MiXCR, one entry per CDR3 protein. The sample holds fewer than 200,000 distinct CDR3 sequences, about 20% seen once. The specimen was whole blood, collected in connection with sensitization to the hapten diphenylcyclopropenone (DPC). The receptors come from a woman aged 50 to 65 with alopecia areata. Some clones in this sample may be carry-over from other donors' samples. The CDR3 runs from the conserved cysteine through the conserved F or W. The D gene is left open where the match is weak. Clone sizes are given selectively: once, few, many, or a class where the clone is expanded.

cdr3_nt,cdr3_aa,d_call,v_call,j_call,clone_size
TGTGCCAGCAGTTACATCGGGAGTGCATTAAATGAGCAGTTCTTC,CASSYIGSALNEQFF,.,TRBV6-2/TRBV6-3,TRBJ2-1,.
TGTGCCAGCAGTTTTTCGGGACAGATCCCGGCCTACGAGCAGTACTTC,CASSFSGQIPAYEQYF,TRBD1,TRBV27,TRBJ2-7,once
TGCGCCAGCAGAACAGAAAGGAGGGCCTACAATGAGCAGTTCTTC,CASRTERRAYNEQFF,.,TRBV5-1,TRBJ2-1,.
TGTGCCTGGAGTGTACGAACAGGGCGGACCGGGGAGCTGTTTTTT,CAWSVRTGRTGELFF,.,TRBV30,TRBJ2-2,.
TGTGCCAGCAGCCCCGGGACTAGCACAGATACGCAGTATTTT,CASSPGTSTDTQYF,.,TRBV5-1,TRBJ2-3,many
TGTGCCAGCAGCTTAATTAGCGGGAGTGCCCGAGAGACCCAGTACTTC,CASSLISGSARETQYF,TRBD2,TRBV7-9,TRBJ2-5,many
TGCGCCAGCAGCCCGACGCCCACTTTGAACACTGAAGCTTTCTTT,CASSPTPTLNTEAFF,.,TRBV5-1,TRBJ1-1,.
TGTGCCAGTCGACGACTAGCGGGAGTGGGAGATACGCAGTATTTT,CASRRLAGVGDTQYF,TRBD2,TRBV19,TRBJ2-3,once
TGTGCCAGCAGTAGACTAGCGTATCAAGAGACCCAGTACTTC,CASSRLAYQETQYF,TRBD2,TRBV7-6,TRBJ2-5,few
TGTGCCAGCAGTGACACAGGGGATGGCTACACCTTC,CASSDTGDGYTF,TRBD1,TRBV6-4,TRBJ1-2,.
TGTGCCAGCAGCTTGTTACTATCCTACGAGCAGTACTTC,CASSLLLSYEQYF,.,TRBV5-5,TRBJ2-7,.
TGCAGTGCTAGAGATTTTGCGTCTGGGACTGAGCAGTTCTTC,CSARDFASGTEQFF,.,TRBV20-1,TRBJ2-1,few
TGTGCCAGCAGTTCGGGACTAGCGGGCGCCACCGGGGAGCTGTTTTTT,CASSSGLAGATGELFF,TRBD2,TRBV11-3,TRBJ2-2,.
TGCAGTGCTAGAGACAGCTACAATGAGCAGTTCTTC,CSARDSYNEQFF,.,TRBV20-1,TRBJ2-1,few
TGTGCCAGCAGCCAGGGGTTTGGTGAGCAGTTCTTC,CASSQGFGEQFF,.,TRBV7-8,TRBJ2-1,.
TGCGCCAGCAGCACCTCAGTCTCCTACGAGCAGTACTTC,CASSTSVSYEQYF,.,TRBV5-1,TRBJ2-7,.